There are a few counts of the clone carrying this T cell receptor beta chain. Its antigen remains unknown. MiXCR, applied by TCRdb to the 5' RACE reads, yields one record per CDR3 protein. The repertoire includes more than 350,000 distinct CDR3 sequences, roughly 21% of them detected once, and around 12% sits in the top ten. This CDR3 comprises 15 residues. V was cut by 6 bases and J by 2 bases, with 15 bases left in between. Germline CDR1 SGHTA, CDR2 FQGNSA. The entry originates in a study of T-cell memory formation after mild COVID-19. The study, taken as a whole, reports: For contracting clones, CD4+ ones sat mainly in CM and EM, CD8+ in EMRA.

The sequenced material came from PBMCs or a T cell subset sorted from them (not recorded which). V gene TRBV7-2 combines with J gene TRBJ2-3; tentatively, D is TRBD2 (6 bases). This receptor was obtained from an adult woman who had mild COVID-19 (a few samples of this study predate the infection). Cell type and time point are not known. The CDR3 coding sequence is TGTGCCAGCAGTGTATCAGGGACTCCCACAGATACGCAGTATTTT. Translation: CASSVSGTPTDTQYF.